The next 15 T cell receptor beta chains were all read from a single sample in a study of cytomegalovirus exposure and HLA in healthy donors. Primers included in the PCR were 60 Vbeta and 13 Jbeta primers. Profiled with immunoSEQ multiplex PCR; TCRdb holds only in-frame clones, not every one. The sample includes just over 200,000 clones, around four fifths of them seen just once. Sequencing was done on a sample of PBMCs. The receptors originated from a man between 45 and 60 years old in good health and CMV-seronegative.

This sequence joins TRBV6-5 and TRBJ2-7; no firm D call. V was shortened by 6 bases and J by 5 bases, with 20 bases between the two germline ends. CDR3 length: 15 amino acids. The germline V gene has CDR1 MNHEY and CDR2 SVGAGI. CDR3 nucleotide sequence: TGTGCCAGCAGCCCGGCGAGGCTCAATGATAACGAGCAGTACTTC. Protein: CASSPARLNDNEQYF.

This rearrangement joins TRBV9 to TRBJ2-7; TRBD2 matches at 11 bases. This CDR3 has 14 amino acids. J lost 5 bases, V lost 5 bases, and 6 bases had no gene match. Germline values: CDR1 SGDLS, CDR2 YYNGEE. For the CDR3, the DNA is TGTGCCAGCAGTCTAGCGGGAGGTGCCGACGAGCAGTACTTC. The encoded protein is CASSLAGGADEQYF.

This clone has a single count. This rearrangement joins TRBV10-3 to TRBJ2-7, with 7 positions matching TRBD2. This CDR3 spans 16 amino acids. V trimming: 6 bases; J trimming: 0 bases; junction bases outside the gene matches: 11. Germline V gene lookup returns CDR1 ENHRY and CDR2 SYGVKD. The CDR3 region has the DNA TGTGCCATCAGCGGGCCGGCTAGCGGAAGCTCCTACGAGCAGTACTTC. Translation gives CAISGPASGSSYEQYF.

The V gene is TRBV7-9, the J gene TRBJ2-2; D remains ambiguous. The CDR3 has 13 amino acids. From germline, CDR1 is SEHNR and CDR2 FQNEAQ (reference sequence). The V and J ends lost 5 bases and 4 bases respectively, with 8 bases between them. CDR3 DNA: TGTGCCAGCAGCCCCACGGTCACCGGGGAGCTGTTTTTT. Amino acids: CASSPTVTGELFF.

This clone was seen only a few times. One junction end disagrees with the germline gene, perhaps due to a read error. The chain employs TRBV7-7 and TRBJ2-3, with a weak D call TRBD2 (5 bases). CDR3 length: 14 residues. From germline, CDR1 is SSHAT and CDR2 FNYEAQ (reference sequence). CDR3 residues: CASSPSRTEDTQYF. CDR3 DNA sequence: TGTGCTAGCAGCCCCTCCCGGACTGAAGATACGCAGTATTTT.

The rearrangement joins TRBV28 to TRBJ2-7, with 9 positions matching TRBD2. The CDR3 has 14 amino acids. The J segment lost 0 bases and the V segment lost 4 bases, leaving 1 base of the junction unmatched. CDR1 and CDR2 from the germline V gene are MDHEN and SYDVKM. The CDR3 nucleotides read TGTGCCAGCAGTTATAGCGGGAGCTCCTACGAGCAGTACTTC. Protein sequence: CASSYSGSSYEQYF. Combining the CDR3 with reference TRBV28 and TRBJ2-7 gives the whole variable domain DVKVTQSSRYLVKRTGEKVFLECVQDMDHENMFWYRQDPGLGLRLIYFSYDVKMKEKGDIPEGYSVSREKKERFSLILESASTNQTSMYLCASSYSGSSYEQYFGPGTRLTVT.

This clone was observed a few times. The gene calls are TRBV11-2 and TRBJ1-1; D possibly corresponds to TRBD1 (5 bases). V was pared by 6 bases and J by 0 bases, with 11 bases between. CDR3 length: 14 residues. Germline CDR1 SGHAT, CDR2 FQNNGV. The DNA for the CDR3 is TGTGCCAGCAGTCGACAGATTATGAACACTGAAGCTTTCTTT. It translates to CASSRQIMNTEAFF.

The chain links TRBV7-9 to TRBJ1-2; the D is unclear. The CDR3 runs to 14 residues. Trimming left V 5 bases short and J 0 bases short, with 10 bases between. CDR1 is SEHNR, CDR2 FQNEAQ, per germline (reference sequence). CDR3 sequence (DNA): TGTGCCAGCAGCCCGGGGATCGCTAACTATGGCTACACCTTC. Protein product: CASSPGIANYGYTF.

Concerning this clone: At one end the junction does not follow the germline gene, possibly because of a read error. The J gene is TRBJ2-4, the V gene TRBV29-1; no reliable D call. In germline, CDR1 is SQVTM, CDR2 ANQGSEA. CDR3 size: 13 residues. The CDR3, as DNA: TGCAGCGCGACCGATGGCGCCAAAAACAGTCAGTACTTC. It codes for CSATDGAKNSQYF.

The chain couples TRBV9 to TRBJ2-5; D might be TRBD1 (8 bases). With 3 bases removed from V and 5 bases from J, the gap between germline ends came to 11 bases. The CDR3 loop spans 13 amino acids. The V gene's germline CDR1 is SGDLS and CDR2 YYNGEE. The CDR3 spells CASSEQGGETQYF. CDR3 DNA sequence: TGTGCCAGCAGCGAACAGGGGGGGGAGACCCAGTACTTC.

Only one count was recorded for this clone. V and J are TRBV7-8 and TRBJ2-1, with 9 nucleotides matching TRBD2. Trimming cost V 3 bases and J 6 bases; bases outside gene matches: 6. The CDR3 is made up of 15 amino acids. Germline assignment: CDR1 SGHVS and CDR2 FQNEAQ. This chain's CDR3 is CASSLRPGLANEQFF. DNA for the CDR3: TGTGCCAGCAGCTTGCGGCCGGGACTAGCCAATGAGCAGTTCTTC. Filled out from reference TRBV7-8 and TRBJ2-1, the complete variable domain reads GAGVSQSPRYKVAKRGQDVALRCDPISGHVSLFWYQQALGQGPEFLTYFQNEAQLDKSGLPSDRFFAERPEGSVSTLKIQRTQQEDSAVYLCASSLRPGLANEQFFGPGTRLTVL.

The chain recombines TRBV11-2 with TRBJ2-7, with TRBD2 identical over 14 bases. CDR1 is SGHAT and CDR2 is FQNNGV in the germline V gene. There are 17 residues in the CDR3. Trimming took 0 bases from V and 3 from J; bases not matched to a gene: 4. The CDR3 spells CASSLEGTSGGLYEQYF. Written as DNA, the CDR3 is TGTGCCAGCAGCTTAGAGGGGACTAGCGGGGGTCTCTACGAGCAGTACTTC.

The chain is built from TRBV4-2 and TRBJ1-2; 8 nucleotides match TRBD1. The CDR3 is made up of 15 amino acids. Looked up from germline, CDR1 is LGHNA and CDR2 is YNFKEQ. After removal of 1 base from V and 2 bases from J, the junction contained 3 bases not matched to a gene. The CDR3 is CASSQGQGTNYGYTF. The CDR3 bases are TGTGCCAGCAGCCAAGGACAGGGGACGAACTATGGCTACACCTTC.

In its sample, this clone was seen a few times. The chain carries TRBV28 and TRBJ2-6; D possibly corresponds to TRBD2 (6 bases). There are 16 residues in the CDR3. The germline CDR1 and CDR2 sequences are MDHEN and SYDVKM. V lost 3 bases to trimming and J lost 0 bases, with 9 bases between them. In DNA, the CDR3 is TGTGCCAGCAGTTTCCGGGGGACCTCTGGGGCCAACGTCCTGACTTTC. Translated: CASSFRGTSGANVLTF.

This clone was seen a handful of times. The rearrangement links TRBV6-5 to TRBJ2-7; TRBD1 is a possible D gene (6 bases). The CDR3 sequence is 15 residues long. V was cut by 2 bases and J by 2 bases, with 13 bases left in between. CDR1 MNHEY and CDR2 SVGAGI come from the germline V gene. For the CDR3, the DNA is TGTGCCAGCAGTTACCCTTCAGCAGGGGCCTACGAGCAGTACTTC. It is translated as CASSYPSAGAYEQYF.